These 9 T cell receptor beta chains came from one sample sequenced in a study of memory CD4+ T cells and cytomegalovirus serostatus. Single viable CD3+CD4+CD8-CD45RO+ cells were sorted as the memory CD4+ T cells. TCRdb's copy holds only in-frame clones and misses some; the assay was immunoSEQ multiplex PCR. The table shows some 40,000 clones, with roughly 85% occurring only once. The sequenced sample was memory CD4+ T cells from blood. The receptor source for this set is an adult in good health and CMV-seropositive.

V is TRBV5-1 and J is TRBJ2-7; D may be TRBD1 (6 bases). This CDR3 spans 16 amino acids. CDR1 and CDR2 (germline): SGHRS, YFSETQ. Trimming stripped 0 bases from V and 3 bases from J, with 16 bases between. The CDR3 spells CASSLGSGTLGYEQYF. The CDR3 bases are TGCGCCAGCAGCTTGGGCTCCGGGACATTGGGCTACGAGCAGTACTTC.

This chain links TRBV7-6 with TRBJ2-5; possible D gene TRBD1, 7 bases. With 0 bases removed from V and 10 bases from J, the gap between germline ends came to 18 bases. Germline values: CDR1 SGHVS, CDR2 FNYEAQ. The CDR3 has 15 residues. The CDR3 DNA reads TGTGCCAGCAGCTTAGCCTCACGACAGGGAGGAGGCCAGTACTTC. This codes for CASSLASRQGGGQYF.

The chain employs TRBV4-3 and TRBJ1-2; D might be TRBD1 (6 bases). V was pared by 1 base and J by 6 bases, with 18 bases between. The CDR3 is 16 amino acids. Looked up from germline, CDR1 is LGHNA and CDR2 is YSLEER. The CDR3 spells CASSQAARGRMDGYTF. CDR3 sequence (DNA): TGCGCCAGCAGCCAAGCCGCGAGGGGGAGGATGGATGGCTACACCTTC.

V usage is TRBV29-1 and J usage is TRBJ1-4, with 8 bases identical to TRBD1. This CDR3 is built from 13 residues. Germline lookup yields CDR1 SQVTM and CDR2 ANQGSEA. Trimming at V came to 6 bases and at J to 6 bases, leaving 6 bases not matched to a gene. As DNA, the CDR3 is TGCAGCGTGAGGGCGACAGGGGATGAAAAACTGTTTTTT. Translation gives CSVRATGDEKLFF. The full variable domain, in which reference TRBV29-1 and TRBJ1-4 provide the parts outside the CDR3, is SAVISQKPSRDICQRGTSLTIQCQVDSQVTMMFWYRQQPGQSLTLIATANQGSEATYESGFVIDKFPISRPNLTFSTLTVSNMSPEDSSIYLCSVRATGDEKLFFGSGTQLSVL.

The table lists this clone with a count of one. The CDR3 sequence is CASSLTSTSGRTNEQFF. The DNA for the CDR3 is TGTGCCAGCAGCTTAACGTCGACTAGCGGGAGAACGAATGAGCAGTTCTTC. This chain connects TRBV7-3 to TRBJ2-1; 12 bases fit TRBD2. The CDR3 is 17 residues long. The germline V gene encodes CDR1 SGHTA and CDR2 FQGTGA. With 0 bases clipped from V and 7 bases from J, the junction kept 7 bases outside the gene matches. Drawing the rest from reference TRBV7-3 and TRBJ2-1, the complete variable domain is GAGVSQTPSNKVTEKGKYVELRCDPISGHTALYWYRQSLGQGPEFLIYFQGTGAADDSGLPNDRFFAVRPEGSVSTLKIQRTERGDSAVYLCASSLTSTSGRTNEQFFGPGTRLTVL.

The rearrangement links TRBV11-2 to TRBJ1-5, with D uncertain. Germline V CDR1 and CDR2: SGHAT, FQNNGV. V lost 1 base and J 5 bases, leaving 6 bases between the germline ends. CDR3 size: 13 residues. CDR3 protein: CASSLAYYQPQHF. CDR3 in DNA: TGTGCCAGCAGCTTAGCCTATTATCAGCCCCAGCATTTT.

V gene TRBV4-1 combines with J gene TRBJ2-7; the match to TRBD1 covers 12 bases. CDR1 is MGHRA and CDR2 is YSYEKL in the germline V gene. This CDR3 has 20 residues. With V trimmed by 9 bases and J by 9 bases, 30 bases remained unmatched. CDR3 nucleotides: TGCGCCAGGGCCGGGGACAGGGGGCGCAAAGGACCTACGGCCGCGGTCCCGCAGTACTTC. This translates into CARAGDRGRKGPTAAVPQYF.

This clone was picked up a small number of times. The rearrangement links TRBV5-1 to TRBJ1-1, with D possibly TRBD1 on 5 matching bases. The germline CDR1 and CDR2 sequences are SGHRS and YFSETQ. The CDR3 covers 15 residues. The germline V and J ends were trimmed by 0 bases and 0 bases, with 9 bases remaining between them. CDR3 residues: CASSLVEGMNTEAFF. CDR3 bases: TGCGCCAGCAGCTTGGTTGAGGGGATGAACACTGAAGCTTTCTTT.

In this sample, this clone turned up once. The CDR3 nucleotides are TGTGCCAGCAGCTTACCTGGGGCGGGTGGGGCCAACGTCCTGACTTTC. Translating it yields CASSLPGAGGANVLTF. V is TRBV7-2 and J is TRBJ2-6; D is tentatively TRBD1 or TRBD2 (5 bases each). Germline V gene data show CDR1 as SGHTA and CDR2 as FQGNSA. V was shortened by 2 bases and J by 3 bases, with 11 bases between the two germline ends. CDR3 length equals 16 residues.